Listed here is a single TCR beta chain. Germline V CDR1 and CDR2: MNHEY, SVGAGI. The CDR3 consists of 13 residues. V gave up 7 bases and J gave up 3 bases; unmatched junction bases: 4. The sample originates from a study of control samples from healthy donors and cancer patients. Libraries were prepared by immunoSEQ multiplex PCR; TCRdb keeps only in-frame clonotypes and omits some of them. The table shows about 170,000 clones, with about nine tenths occurring only once. The sequence was collected from a woman between 25 and 40 years old in good health. The sequencing input was blood. V and J are TRBV6-5 and TRBJ1-1; the match to TRBD1 covers 8 bases. CDR3 protein: CASIQGAYTEAFF. The DNA for the CDR3 is TGTGCCAGCATCCAGGGGGCGTACACTGAAGCTTTCTTT.